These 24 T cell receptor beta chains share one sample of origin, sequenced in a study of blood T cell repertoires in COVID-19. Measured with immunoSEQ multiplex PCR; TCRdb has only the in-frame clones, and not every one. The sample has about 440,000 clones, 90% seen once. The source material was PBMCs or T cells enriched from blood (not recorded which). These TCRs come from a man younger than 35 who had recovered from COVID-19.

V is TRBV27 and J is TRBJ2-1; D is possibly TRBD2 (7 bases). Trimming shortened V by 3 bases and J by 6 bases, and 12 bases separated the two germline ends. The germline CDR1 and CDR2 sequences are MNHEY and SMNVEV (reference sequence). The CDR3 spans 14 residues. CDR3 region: CASSFKGGGNEQFF. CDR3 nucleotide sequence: TGTGCCAGCAGTTTTAAGGGAGGGGGCAATGAGCAGTTCTTC.

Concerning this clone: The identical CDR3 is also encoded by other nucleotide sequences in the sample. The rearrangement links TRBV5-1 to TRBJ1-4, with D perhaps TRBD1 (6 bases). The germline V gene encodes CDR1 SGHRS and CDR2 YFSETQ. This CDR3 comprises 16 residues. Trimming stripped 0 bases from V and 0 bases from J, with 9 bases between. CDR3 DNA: TGCGCCAGCAGCTTGGGACAGGTCCCAACTAATGAAAAACTGTTTTTT. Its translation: CASSLGQVPTNEKLFF.

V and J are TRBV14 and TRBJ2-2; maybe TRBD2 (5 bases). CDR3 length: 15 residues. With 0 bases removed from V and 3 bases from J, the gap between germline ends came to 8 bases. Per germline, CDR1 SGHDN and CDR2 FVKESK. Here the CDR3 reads CASSQEADYTGELFF. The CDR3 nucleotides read TGTGCCAGCAGCCAAGAAGCGGACTACACCGGGGAGCTGTTTTTT. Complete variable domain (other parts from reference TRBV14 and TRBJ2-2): EAGVTQFPSHSVIEKGQTVTLRCDPISGHDNLYWYRRVMGKEIKFLLHFVKESKQDESGMPNNRFLAERTGGTYSTLKVQPAELEDSGVYFCASSQEADYTGELFFGEGSRLTVL.

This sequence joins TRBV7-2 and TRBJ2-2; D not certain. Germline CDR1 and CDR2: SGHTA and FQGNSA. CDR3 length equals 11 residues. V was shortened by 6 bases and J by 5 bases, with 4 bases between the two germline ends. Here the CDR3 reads CASRRTGELFF. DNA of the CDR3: TGTGCCAGCAGGAGGACCGGGGAGCTGTTTTTT.

CDR3: CASSSIRWPGQGAYGYTF. The CDR3 DNA follows: TGTGCCAGCAGCTCCATCCGGTGGCCGGGACAGGGGGCCTATGGCTACACCTTC. The chain couples TRBV11-2 to TRBJ1-2; 12 nucleotides align to TRBD1. CDR3 length equals 18 residues. Germline V CDR1 and CDR2: SGHAT, FQNNGV. J was trimmed by 4 bases and V by 4 bases; bases with no gene match: 13.

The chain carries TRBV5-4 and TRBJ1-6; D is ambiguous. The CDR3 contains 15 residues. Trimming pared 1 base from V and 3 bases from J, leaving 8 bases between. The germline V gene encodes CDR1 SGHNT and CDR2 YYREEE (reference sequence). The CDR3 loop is CASSLQNSYNSPLHF. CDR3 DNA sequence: TGTGCCAGCAGCTTGCAAAACAGCTATAATTCACCCCTCCACTTT.

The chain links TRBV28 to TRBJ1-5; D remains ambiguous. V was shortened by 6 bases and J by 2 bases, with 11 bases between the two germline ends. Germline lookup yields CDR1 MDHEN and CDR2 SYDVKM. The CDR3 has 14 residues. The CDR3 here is CASRSRGGNQPQHF. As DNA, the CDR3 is TGTGCCAGCAGGTCCCGGGGTGGCAATCAGCCCCAGCATTTT. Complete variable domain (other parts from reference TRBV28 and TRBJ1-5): DVKVTQSSRYLVKRTGEKVFLECVQDMDHENMFWYRQDPGLGLRLIYFSYDVKMKEKGDIPEGYSVSREKKERFSLILESASTNQTSMYLCASRSRGGNQPQHFGDGTRLSIL.

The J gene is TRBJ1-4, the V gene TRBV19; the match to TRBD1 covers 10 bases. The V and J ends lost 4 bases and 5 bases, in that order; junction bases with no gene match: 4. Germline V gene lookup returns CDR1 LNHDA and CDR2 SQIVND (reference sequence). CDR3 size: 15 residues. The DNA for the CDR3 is TGTGCCAGTAGTACCTGGACAGGGGGAAATGAAAAACTGTTTTTT. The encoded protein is CASSTWTGGNEKLFF.

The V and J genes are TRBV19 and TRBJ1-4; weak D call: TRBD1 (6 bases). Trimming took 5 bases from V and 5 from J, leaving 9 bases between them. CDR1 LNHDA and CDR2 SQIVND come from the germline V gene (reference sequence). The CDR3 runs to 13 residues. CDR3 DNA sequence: TGTGCCAGTAGTTGGGGGCCGAATGAAAAACTGTTTTTT. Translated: CASSWGPNEKLFF. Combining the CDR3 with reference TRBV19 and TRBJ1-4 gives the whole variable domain DGGITQSPKYLFRKEGQNVTLSCEQNLNHDAMYWYRQDPGQGLRLIYYSQIVNDFQKGDIAEGYSVSREKKESFPLTVTSAQKNPTAFYLCASSWGPNEKLFFGSGTQLSVL.

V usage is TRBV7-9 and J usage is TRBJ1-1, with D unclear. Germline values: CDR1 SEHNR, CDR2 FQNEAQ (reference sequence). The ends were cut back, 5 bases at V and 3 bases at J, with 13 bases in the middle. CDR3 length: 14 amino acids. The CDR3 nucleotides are TGTGCCAGCAGCCCCGGCACGGGGTACACTGAAGCTTTCTTT. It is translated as CASSPGTGYTEAFF.

The CDR3 DNA reads as TGTGCCTCACCCCCTACGACGGGGACAGGGTCCTCCTACGAGCAGTACTTC. The encoded protein is CASPPTTGTGSSYEQYF. V and J are TRBV28 and TRBJ2-7, with 9 bases aligning to TRBD1. The length of the CDR3 is 17 residues. Germline assignment: CDR1 MDHEN and CDR2 SYDVKM. After removal of 11 bases from V and 0 bases from J, the junction contained 17 bases not matched to a gene.

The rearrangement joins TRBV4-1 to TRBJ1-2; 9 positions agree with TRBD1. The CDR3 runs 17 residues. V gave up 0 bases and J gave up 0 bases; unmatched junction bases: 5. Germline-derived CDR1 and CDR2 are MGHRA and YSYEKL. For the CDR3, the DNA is TGCGCCAGCAGCCAAGATGGGGACAGGGACGCTAACTATGGCTACACCTTC. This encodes CASSQDGDRDANYGYTF.

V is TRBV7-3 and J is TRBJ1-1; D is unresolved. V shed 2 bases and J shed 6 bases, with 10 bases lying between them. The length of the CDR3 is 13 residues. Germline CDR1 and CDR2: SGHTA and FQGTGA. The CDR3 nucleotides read TGTGCCAGCAGCTTAGTTCACGGGGCTGAAGCTTTCTTT. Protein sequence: CASSLVHGAEAFF.

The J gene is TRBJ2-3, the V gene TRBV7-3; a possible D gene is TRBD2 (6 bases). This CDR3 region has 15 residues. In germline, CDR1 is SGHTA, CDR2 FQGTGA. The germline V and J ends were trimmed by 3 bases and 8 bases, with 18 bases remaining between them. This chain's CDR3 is CASSFDGTGDVTQYF. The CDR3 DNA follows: TGTGCCAGCAGCTTCGACGGGACTGGGGACGTTACGCAGTATTTT. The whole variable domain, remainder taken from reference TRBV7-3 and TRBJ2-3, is GAGVSQTPSNKVTEKGKYVELRCDPISGHTALYWYRQSLGQGPEFLIYFQGTGAADDSGLPNDRFFAVRPEGSVSTLKIQRTERGDSAVYLCASSFDGTGDVTQYFGPGTRLTVL.

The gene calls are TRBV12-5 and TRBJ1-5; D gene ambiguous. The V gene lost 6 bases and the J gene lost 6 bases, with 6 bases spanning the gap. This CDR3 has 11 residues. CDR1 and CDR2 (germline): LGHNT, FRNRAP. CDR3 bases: TGTGCTAGTGGCCTAGGTCAGCCCCAGCATTTT. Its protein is CASGLGQPQHF.

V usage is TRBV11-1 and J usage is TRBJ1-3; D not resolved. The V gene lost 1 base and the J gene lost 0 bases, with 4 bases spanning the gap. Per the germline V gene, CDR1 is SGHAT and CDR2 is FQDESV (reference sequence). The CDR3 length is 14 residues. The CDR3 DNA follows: TGTGCCAGCAGCTTAGACGGCTCTGGAAACACCATATATTTT. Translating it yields CASSLDGSGNTIYF.

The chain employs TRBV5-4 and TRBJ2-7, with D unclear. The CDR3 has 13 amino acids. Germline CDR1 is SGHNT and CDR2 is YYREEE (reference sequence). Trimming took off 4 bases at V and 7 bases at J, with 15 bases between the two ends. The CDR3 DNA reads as TGTGCCAGCAGCCCCAGAATTTCCGGGGAGCAGTACTTC. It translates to CASSPRISGEQYF.

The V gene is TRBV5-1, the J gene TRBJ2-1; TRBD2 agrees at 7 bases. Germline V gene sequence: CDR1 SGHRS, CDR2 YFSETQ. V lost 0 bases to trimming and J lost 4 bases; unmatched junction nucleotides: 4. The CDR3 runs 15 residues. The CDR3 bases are TGCGCCAGCAGCTTGGAAAGCGGGGCTTACAATGAGCAGTTCTTC. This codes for CASSLESGAYNEQFF.

CDR3 bases: TGCGCCAGCAGCTCCGGGTCTTCAGATACGCAGTATTTT. Translating gives CASSSGSSDTQYF. The genes are TRBV5-1 and TRBJ2-3; D ambiguous. The germline gives CDR1 SGHRS, CDR2 YFSETQ. The CDR3 covers 13 residues. The V end was cut by 3 bases, the J end by 4 bases, with 9 bases between.

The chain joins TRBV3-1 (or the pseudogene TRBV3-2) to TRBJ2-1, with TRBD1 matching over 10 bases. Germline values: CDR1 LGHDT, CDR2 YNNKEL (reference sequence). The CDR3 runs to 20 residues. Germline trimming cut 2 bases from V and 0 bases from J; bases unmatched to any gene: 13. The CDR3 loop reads CASSQRRQGARLGSYNEQFF. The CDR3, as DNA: TGTGCCAGCAGCCAACGAAGACAGGGGGCGAGGCTGGGCTCCTACAATGAGCAGTTCTTC.

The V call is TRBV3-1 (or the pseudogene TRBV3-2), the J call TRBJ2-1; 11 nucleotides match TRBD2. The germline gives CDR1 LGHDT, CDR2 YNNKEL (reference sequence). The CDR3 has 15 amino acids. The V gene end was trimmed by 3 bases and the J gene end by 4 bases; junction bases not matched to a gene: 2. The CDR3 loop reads CASSQGLAVYNEQFF. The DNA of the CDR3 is TGTGCCAGCAGCCAGGGACTAGCGGTTTACAATGAGCAGTTCTTC.

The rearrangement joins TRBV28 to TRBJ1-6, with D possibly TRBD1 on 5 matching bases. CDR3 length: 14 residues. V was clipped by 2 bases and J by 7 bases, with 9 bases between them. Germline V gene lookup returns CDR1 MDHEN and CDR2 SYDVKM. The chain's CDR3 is CASSLHGQNSPLHF. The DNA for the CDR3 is TGTGCCAGCAGTTTACACGGACAAAATTCACCCCTCCACTTT.

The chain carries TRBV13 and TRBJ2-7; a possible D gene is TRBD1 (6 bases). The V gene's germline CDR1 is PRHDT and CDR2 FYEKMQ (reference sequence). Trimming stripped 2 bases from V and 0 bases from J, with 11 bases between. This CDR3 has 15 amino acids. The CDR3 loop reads CASSLLGTSSYEQYF. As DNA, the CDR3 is TGTGCCAGCAGCTTACTAGGGACAAGCTCCTACGAGCAGTACTTC.

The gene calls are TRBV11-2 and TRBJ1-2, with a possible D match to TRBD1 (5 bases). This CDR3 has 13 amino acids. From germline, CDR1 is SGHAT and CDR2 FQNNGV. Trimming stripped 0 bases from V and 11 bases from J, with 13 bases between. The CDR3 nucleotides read TGTGCCAGCAGCTTAGAGGCAGGGCACCCGTACACCTTC. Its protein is CASSLEAGHPYTF.